This T cell receptor beta chain was identified during a study of T cell responses to AZD1222 COVID-19 vaccine. On this clone: The antigen is undetermined.

Sequencing was performed with immunoSEQ multiplex PCR; in TCRdb, only in-frame clones are kept and a portion is missing. The sample consists of over 95,000 clones, 80% to 95% of them appearing once. Between the trimmed V and J ends, which lost 3 bases and 0 bases, there was a span of 6 bases. CDR3 length: 14 amino acids. Germline CDR1 and CDR2: MNHEY and SMNVEV (reference sequence). Regarding the study as a whole: Among the donors, most were white British and more were female, and clonal diversity was possibly underestimated. Spike-specific TCR breadth rose after two AZD1222 doses, and depth rose as well. As reported, nearly half of all spike-specific TCRs target variant regions that are unmutated.

Sequencing was performed on peripheral blood, taken on day 0 of AZD1222 vaccination. The chain employs TRBV27 and TRBJ1-3; D is undetermined. The receptor's source is an adult in good health. The CDR3 loop reads CASSFGSSGNTIYF. The CDR3 DNA reads as TGTGCCAGCAGTTTTGGGAGCTCTGGAAACACCATATATTTT.